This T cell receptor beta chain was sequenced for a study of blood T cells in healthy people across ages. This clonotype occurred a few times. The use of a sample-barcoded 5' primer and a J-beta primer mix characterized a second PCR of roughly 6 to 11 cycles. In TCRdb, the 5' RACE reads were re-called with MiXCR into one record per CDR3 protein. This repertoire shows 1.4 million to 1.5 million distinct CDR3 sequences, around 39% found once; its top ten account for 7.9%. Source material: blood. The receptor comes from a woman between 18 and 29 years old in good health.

CDR3: CASSEGVLSGELFF. CDR3 sequence (DNA): TGCGCCAGCAGCGAGGGAGTTCTGTCGGGGGAGCTGTTTTTT. The V gene is TRBV5-1, the J gene TRBJ2-2; D is perhaps TRBD2 (5 bases). The CDR3 has 14 amino acids. Germline V CDR1 and CDR2: SGHRS, YFSETQ. Trimming stripped 4 bases from V and 8 bases from J, with 15 bases between.